These 29 T cell receptor beta chains came from one sample sequenced in a study of T cells in Graves' hyperthyroidism and ophthalmopathy. TCR beta CDR3 regions were amplified from RNA. Primed by the HTBI set, a first-round RT-PCR was run on the TCR CDR3. MiXCR, run by TCRdb on the multiplex PCR reads, gives a single entry per CDR3 protein. The table lists about 350,000 distinct CDR3 sequences, 15% of them singletons. Sample: blood. The receptors stem from a woman aged 55 to 70 with Graves' ophthalmopathy.

The genes are TRBV28 and TRBJ1-5, with 12 bases fitting TRBD1. V was pared by 2 bases and J by 7 bases, with 9 bases of the junction left unmatched. The CDR3 has 17 amino acids. Germline lookup yields CDR1 MDHEN and CDR2 SYDVKM. The CDR3 bases are TGTGCCAGCAGTTTAGGGACAGGGGGCTTTAGGCGGCAGCCCCAGCATTTT. It translates to CASSLGTGGFRRQPQHF. The variable domain in full, with the rest retrieved from reference TRBV28 and TRBJ1-5, is DVKVTQSSRYLVKRTGEKVFLECVQDMDHENMFWYRQDPGLGLRLIYFSYDVKMKEKGDIPEGYSVSREKKERFSLILESASTNQTSMYLCASSLGTGGFRRQPQHFGDGTRLSIL.

V gene TRBV2 combines with J gene TRBJ2-1; D may be TRBD2 (6 bases). The V and J ends lost 6 bases and 8 bases respectively, with 26 bases between them. Germline V lookup: CDR1 SNHLY, CDR2 FYNNEI. There are 17 residues in the CDR3. The CDR3 loop is CASSWSPKGGMEDEQFF. The CDR3 nucleotides read TGTGCCAGCAGCTGGTCTCCTAAGGGCGGGATGGAGGATGAGCAGTTCTTC. Supplemented by reference TRBV2 and TRBJ2-1, the full variable domain reads EPEVTQTPSHQVTQMGQEVILRCVPISNHLYFYWYRQILGQKVEFLVSFYNNEISEKSEIFDDQFSVERPDGSNFTLKIRSTKLEDSAMYFCASSWSPKGGMEDEQFFGPGTRLTVL.

The chain joins TRBV10-3 to TRBJ2-3; a weak D match, TRBD2 (6 bases). The CDR3 consists of 13 residues. Germline values: CDR1 ENHRY, CDR2 SYGVKD. Between the trimmed V and J ends, which lost 6 bases and 2 bases, there was a span of 9 bases. The CDR3 nucleotides read TGTGCCATCAGCGGGAGCCTCACAGATACGCAGTATTTT. Protein product: CAISGSLTDTQYF.

This clonotype has ten or more counts. The rearrangement joins TRBV12-3 or TRBV12-4 to TRBJ2-5; D is uncertain. Trimming stripped 0 bases from V and 5 bases from J, with 13 bases between. This CDR3 is built from 15 residues. The CDR3 sequence is CASSLALEARETQYF. The CDR3 coding sequence is TGTGCCAGCAGTTTAGCGCTCGAAGCTCGGGAGACCCAGTACTTC.

The chain is built from TRBV7-2 and TRBJ2-3; TRBD1 aligns across 10 bases. Trimming cost V 5 bases and J 5 bases; bases outside gene matches: 1. The CDR3 spans 13 residues. The germline V gene encodes CDR1 SGHTA and CDR2 FQGNSA. This chain's CDR3 is CASSGTGEDTQYF. The CDR3 coding sequence is TGTGCCAGCAGCGGGACAGGGGAAGATACGCAGTATTTT.

This clonotype was observed at least ten times. The rearrangement links TRBV20-1 to TRBJ2-7; D possibly corresponds to TRBD1 (6 bases). The CDR3 has 12 residues. CDR1 and CDR2 (germline): DFQATT, SNEGSKA (reference sequence). With 4 bases removed from V and 6 bases from J, the gap between germline ends came to 13 bases. The CDR3 nucleotides read TGCAGTGCTAACCCACAGGGCGTCGAGCAGTACTTC. Its translation: CSANPQGVEQYF.

This clonotype was counted many times. V is TRBV28 and J is TRBJ2-7, with TRBD2 matching 10 bases. V dropped 8 bases and J dropped 3; count of bases not matched to a gene: 10. CDR3 length: 15 amino acids. Germline-derived CDR1 and CDR2 are MDHEN and SYDVKM. CDR3 loop: CASWASGSNNYEQYF. The CDR3 DNA sequence: TGTGCCAGCTGGGCTAGCGGGAGTAACAACTACGAGCAGTACTTC. The full variable domain, its missing parts supplied by reference TRBV28 and TRBJ2-7, is DVKVTQSSRYLVKRTGEKVFLECVQDMDHENMFWYRQDPGLGLRLIYFSYDVKMKEKGDIPEGYSVSREKKERFSLILESASTNQTSMYLCASWASGSNNYEQYFGPGTRLTVT.

This clonotype was observed a few times. The chain links TRBV20-1 to TRBJ1-1; D gene ambiguous. Per germline, CDR1 DFQATT and CDR2 SNEGSKA (reference sequence). This CDR3 is 12 amino acids long. Trimming left V 6 bases short and J 1 base short, with 9 bases between. The CDR3 sequence is CSALDPNTEAFF. CDR3 DNA sequence: TGCAGTGCCTTAGATCCGAACACTGAAGCTTTCTTT.

This clonotype was found a few times. V gene TRBV20-1 combines with J gene TRBJ2-1; 13 bases align to TRBD2. The CDR3 contains 16 residues. Trimming took 5 bases from V and 8 from J; bases not matched to a gene: 12. Looked up from germline, CDR1 is DFQATT and CDR2 is SNEGSKA (reference sequence). The CDR3 DNA reads TGCAGTGCTCTTGGACTAGCGGGAGTAGTAGGGGATGAGCAGTTCTTC. This codes for CSALGLAGVVGDEQFF.

This clonotype was counted many times. V gene TRBV7-9 combines with J gene TRBJ2-5; 10 positions agree with TRBD2. With 5 bases clipped from V and 4 bases from J, the junction kept 10 bases outside the gene matches. The germline CDR1 and CDR2 sequences are SEHNR and FQNEAQ (reference sequence). The CDR3 is made up of 16 amino acids. The chain's CDR3 is CASSADLAGVGETQYF. Here the CDR3 DNA reads TGTGCCAGCAGCGCCGACCTAGCGGGAGTTGGAGAGACCCAGTACTTC.

The V gene is TRBV5-1, the J gene TRBJ2-7, with TRBD2 identical over 8 bases. V shed 4 bases and J 0 bases; nucleotides not matched to a gene: 9. Per the germline V gene, CDR1 is SGHRS and CDR2 is YFSETQ. The CDR3 has 16 residues. CDR3 sequence reads: CASSPSGSGGSYEQYF. CDR3 nucleotide sequence: TGCGCCAGCAGCCCTAGCGGCAGCGGGGGCTCCTACGAGCAGTACTTC.

This clonotype was observed many times. The V call is TRBV7-9, the J call TRBJ2-5, with 11 nucleotides matching TRBD2. V gave up 5 bases and J gave up 5 bases; unmatched junction bases: 10. Germline V gene data show CDR1 as SEHNR and CDR2 as FQNEAQ (reference sequence). The CDR3 has 16 residues. The CDR3 DNA reads TGTGCCAGCAGCCCAGGACTAGCGGGTGAAATGGAGACCCAGTACTTC. It translates to CASSPGLAGEMETQYF.

This clonotype turned up a few times. The DNA of the CDR3 is TGTGCCAGCAGTCTGGACAGGGGGCAGGACGCTGAAGCTTTCTTT. It is translated as CASSLDRGQDAEAFF. The V gene is TRBV28, the J gene TRBJ1-1; 11 positions match TRBD1. CDR3 size: 15 residues. V shed 5 bases, J shed 6 bases, and the junction held 8 bases outside the gene matches. Germline assignment: CDR1 MDHEN and CDR2 SYDVKM.

The sample holds many counts of this clonotype. The J gene is TRBJ2-5, the V gene TRBV25-1; 8 bases fit TRBD2. CDR1 and CDR2 (germline): MGHDK, SYGVNS. The ends lost 5 bases at V and 5 bases at J; junction bases unmatched: 10. The CDR3 consists of 15 residues. CDR3 sequence (DNA): TGTGCCAGCAGTCCTGGACTAGCCCCTCGGGAGACCCAGTACTTC. Residues: CASSPGLAPRETQYF.

The chain couples TRBV12-3 or TRBV12-4 to TRBJ2-1, with 7 bases aligning to TRBD2. With 6 bases clipped from V and 8 bases from J, the junction kept 10 bases outside the gene matches. The CDR3 spans 14 residues. CDR3: CASSPRTRVYEQFF. The CDR3 bases are TGTGCCAGCAGCCCTCGGACTAGGGTCTATGAGCAGTTCTTC.

The V and J genes are TRBV6-1 and TRBJ2-2; D gene uncertain. Deletions cut 4 bases from V and 7 bases from J, with 7 bases between. This CDR3 spans 12 amino acids. Germline V gene lookup returns CDR1 MNHNS and CDR2 SASEGT. The DNA for the CDR3 is TGTGCCAGCAGTGTCCTTTACGGGGAGCTGTTTTTT. Residues: CASSVLYGELFF.

On this clonotype: This sequence may be a read error, since a much larger clone differs from it by one base. The chain has TRBV5-1 and TRBJ2-2; D is unresolved. Germline V lookup: CDR1 SGHRS, CDR2 YFSETQ. This CDR3 region has 14 residues. CDR3 sequence reads: CARSFSDLTGELFF. In DNA, the CDR3 is TGCGCCAGAAGCTTTTCTGACCTCACCGGGGAGCTGTTTTTT.

This clonotype was detected a few times. This chain links TRBV27 with TRBJ1-2; D is undetermined. This CDR3 is 13 amino acids long. Trimming pared 2 bases from V and 4 bases from J, leaving 8 bases between. Germline CDR1 MNHEY, CDR2 SMNVEV (reference sequence). DNA for the CDR3: TGTGCCAGCAGTTTACGTACTGGCTATGGCTACACCTTC. Translated: CASSLRTGYGYTF.

This clonotype was observed many times. The rearrangement links TRBV11-2 to TRBJ2-1, with 9 bases aligning to TRBD2. This CDR3 comprises 16 residues. V gave up 7 bases and J gave up 5 bases; unmatched junction bases: 12. Germline CDR1 and CDR2: SGHAT and FQNNGV. CDR3 sequence (DNA): TGTGCCAGCATCGCCCGGGGGCTAGCGGGGCACAATGAGCAGTTCTTC. Its translation is CASIARGLAGHNEQFF. The full variable domain, completed using reference TRBV11-2 and TRBJ2-1, is EAGVAQSPRYKIIEKRQSVAFWCNPISGHATLYWYQQILGQGPKLLIQFQNNGVVDDSQLPKDRFSAERLKGVDSTLKIQPAKLEDSAVYLCASIARGLAGHNEQFFGPGTRLTVL.

This clonotype occurred a few times. The chain recombines TRBV3-1 with TRBJ1-5; unclear D gene. V gave up 1 base and J gave up 3 bases, with 10 bases separating them. The CDR3 covers 15 residues. Germline V lookup: CDR1 LGHDT, CDR2 YNNKEL (reference sequence). For the CDR3, the DNA is TGTGCCAGCAGCCAAGGTGGCAAGATCAATCAGCCCCAGCATTTT. As protein: CASSQGGKINQPQHF.

This clonotype was counted at least ten times. The V gene is TRBV6-1, the J gene TRBJ2-7, with 11 bases lining up with TRBD2. V was clipped by 8 bases and J by 3 bases; unmatched bases: 9. CDR1 is MNHNS, CDR2 SASEGT, per germline. The CDR3 consists of 15 residues. CDR3 loop: CASRSSSGRIYEQYF. For the CDR3, the DNA is TGTGCCAGCCGATCGTCTAGCGGGAGGATCTACGAGCAGTACTTC.

This clonotype was found many times. V and J are TRBV14 and TRBJ2-3; the match to TRBD2 covers 7 bases. CDR3 length: 15 amino acids. The germline V gene encodes CDR1 SGHDN and CDR2 FVKESK. Trimming removed 4 bases from V and 4 bases from J; junction bases left unmatched: 8. The CDR3 sequence: CASSPLGLSADTQYF. CDR3 in DNA: TGTGCCAGCAGCCCCCTGGGACTATCCGCAGATACGCAGTATTTT. The full variable domain, rest sourced from reference TRBV14 and TRBJ2-3, is EAGVTQFPSHSVIEKGQTVTLRCDPISGHDNLYWYRRVMGKEIKFLLHFVKESKQDESGMPNNRFLAERTGGTYSTLKVQPAELEDSGVYFCASSPLGLSADTQYFGPGTRLTVL.

This clonotype was recorded at least ten times. The chain carries TRBV7-9 and TRBJ2-1; D is possibly TRBD1 (5 bases). This CDR3 spans 15 amino acids. V lost 0 bases and J lost 4, with 10 bases in between. Germline V lookup: CDR1 SEHNR, CDR2 FQNEAQ (reference sequence). The CDR3 coding sequence is TGTGCCAGCAGCTTAGCAGGGGCCCTTTACAATGAGCAGTTCTTC. Residues: CASSLAGALYNEQFF.

This clonotype was recorded at least ten times. This sequence joins TRBV5-1 and TRBJ2-3; D is ambiguous. Germline CDR1 reads SGHRS; CDR2 reads YFSETQ. V was pared by 4 bases and J by 6 bases, with 18 bases between. The CDR3 runs 15 residues. CDR3 protein: CASSPTPLGSDTQYF. In nucleotides, the CDR3 is TGCGCCAGCAGCCCAACTCCTCTAGGATCCGATACGCAGTATTTT. Full variable domain (remainder filled in from reference TRBV5-1 and TRBJ2-3): KAGVTQTPRYLIKTRGQQVTLSCSPISGHRSVSWYQQTPGQGLQFLFEYFSETQRNKGNFPGRFSGRQFSNSRSEMNVSTLELGDSALYLCASSPTPLGSDTQYFGPGTRLTVL.

Many counts were recorded for this clonotype. This rearrangement joins TRBV29-1 to TRBJ2-5; 9 positions match TRBD1. Germline lookup yields CDR1 SQVTM and CDR2 ANQGSEA. This CDR3 has 12 amino acids. Trimming cost V 7 bases and J 5 bases; bases outside gene matches: 5. In DNA form, the CDR3 reads TGCAGCGCTCCGGACAGGGGCGAGACCCAGTACTTC. It specifies CSAPDRGETQYF.

In this sample, this clonotype turned up a few times. The rearrangement joins TRBV12-3 or TRBV12-4 to TRBJ2-5; 12 bases match TRBD2. Losses at the gene ends were 5 bases for V and 0 bases for J; bases not matched to a gene: 13. This CDR3 region has 19 residues. The CDR3 region has the DNA TGTGCCAGCAGTGATATTTCCGGGACTAGCGGGCAGTACCAAGAGACCCAGTACTTC. Protein: CASSDISGTSGQYQETQYF.

This clonotype showed up many times. This chain's CDR3 is CASMEGGRVEKLFF. The CDR3 DNA sequence: TGTGCCAGCATGGAGGGCGGGAGGGTTGAAAAACTGTTTTTT. This sequence joins TRBV11-2 and TRBJ1-4; no definite D call. There are 14 residues in the CDR3. CDR1 is SGHAT, CDR2 FQNNGV, per germline. V lost 7 bases to trimming and J lost 7 bases, with 16 bases between them. Complete variable domain (other parts from reference TRBV11-2 and TRBJ1-4): EAGVAQSPRYKIIEKRQSVAFWCNPISGHATLYWYQQILGQGPKLLIQFQNNGVVDDSQLPKDRFSAERLKGVDSTLKIQPAKLEDSAVYLCASMEGGRVEKLFFGSGTQLSVL.

Ten or more counts support this clonotype. The chain carries TRBV2 and TRBJ2-3, with 12 bases lining up with TRBD2. The CDR3 extends over 14 amino acids. Trimming took 8 bases from V and 5 from J; bases not matched to a gene: 5. Germline CDR1 reads SNHLY; CDR2 reads FYNNEI. The CDR3 sequence: CASGTSGLVDTQYF. The CDR3 DNA follows: TGTGCCAGCGGGACTAGCGGGCTGGTAGATACGCAGTATTTT.

This clonotype was seen ten or more times. The rearrangement uses TRBV28 and TRBJ2-7; D is perhaps TRBD1 or TRBD2 (5 bases each). Trimming took 4 bases from V and 0 from J, leaving 10 bases between them. Germline V gene data show CDR1 as MDHEN and CDR2 as SYDVKM. The CDR3 extends over 14 amino acids. DNA of the CDR3: TGTGCCAGCAGTTCAGCCGGGGCCTCCTACGAGCAGTACTTC. Amino acid sequence: CASSSAGASYEQYF.